The 16 T cell receptor beta chains below were found in one sample sequenced in a study of T-cell memory formation after mild COVID-19 (dated by TCRdb to the early 2020s). The protocol used for the library was 5' RACE. The listed sequencing device is Illumina NovaSeq 6000. TCRdb handled the public reads itself, with Q25 trimming in fastp and clone calling in MiXCR, and kept productive beta chains. Rows with one shared CDR3 protein collapse into an entry with the most common genes and DNA. The sample table contains under 700,000 distinct CDR3 sequences; only one count was recorded for 20% of them. Of the sample, about 12% falls within the top ten clones. The sample taken for sequencing was PBMCs or a T cell subset sorted from them (not recorded which). Receptors originate from an adult woman who had mild COVID-19 (a few samples of this study predate the infection). The sample titles of this study are shuffled in the database, so cell type and time point are left out; the donor was told from shared clones.

This clonotype occurred a few times. The J gene is TRBJ2-5, the V gene TRBV9; 7 bases match TRBD2. Germline V gene data show CDR1 as SGDLS and CDR2 as YYNGEE. V trimming: 4 bases; J trimming: 1 base; junction bases outside the gene matches: 7. The CDR3 loop spans 15 amino acids. The CDR3 DNA sequence: TGTGCCAGCAGCCCCAGAACTAGCGCCCAAGAGACCCAGTACTTC. Protein: CASSPRTSAQETQYF.

This clonotype was recorded a few times. The chain uses TRBV6-6 and TRBJ2-2; tentative D call: TRBD2 (5 bases). The CDR3 has 15 residues. CDR1 and CDR2 from the germline V gene are MNHNY and SVGAGI (reference sequence). Trimming pared 4 bases from V and 2 bases from J, leaving 11 bases between. The CDR3 protein is CASSLASGNTGELFF. CDR3 coding DNA: TGTGCCAGCAGTTTGGCCAGCGGTAACACCGGGGAGCTGTTTTTT.

This clonotype was picked up a small number of times. The chain has TRBV4-3 and TRBJ2-1; 7 positions agree with TRBD2. This CDR3 has 13 amino acids. V was clipped by 0 bases and J by 10 bases; unmatched bases: 3. Germline V gene sequence: CDR1 LGHNA, CDR2 YSLEER. The CDR3 bases are TGCGCCAGCAGCCAAGATCGAGCGGGAGAGCAGTTCTTC. As protein: CASSQDRAGEQFF.

This clonotype was seen once. CDR3 protein: CASSIDASHNEQFF. Here the CDR3 DNA reads TGTGCCAGCAGCATCGACGCTAGCCACAATGAGCAGTTCTTC. The chain joins TRBV7-3 to TRBJ2-1; D may be TRBD2 (5 bases). The V gene's germline CDR1 is SGHTA and CDR2 FQGTGA. Trimming cost V 5 bases and J 5 bases, with 13 bases left between them. CDR3 length: 14 residues.

This chain joins TRBV12-3 or TRBV12-4 and TRBJ1-1; TRBD1 matches 8 bases. The CDR3 is 14 amino acids. V lost 6 bases, J lost 5 bases, and 8 bases stayed unmatched. The CDR3 sequence is CASSRGLFRTEAFF. The CDR3 nucleotides are TGTGCCAGCAGCAGGGGGCTTTTTAGGACTGAAGCTTTCTTT.

The chain carries TRBV7-3 and TRBJ2-1, with TRBD2 identical over 9 bases. Per germline, CDR1 SGHTA and CDR2 FQGTGA. J lost 4 bases, V lost 5 bases, and 9 bases had no gene match. The CDR3 extends over 16 amino acids. CDR3: CASSKGPSGVYNEQFF. CDR3 nucleotide sequence: TGTGCCAGCAGCAAGGGCCCTAGCGGGGTATACAATGAGCAGTTCTTC.

The chain couples TRBV24-1 to TRBJ1-1; D is perhaps TRBD1 (6 bases). Trimming stripped 4 bases from V and 8 bases from J, with 13 bases between. This CDR3 region has 13 residues. Germline assignment: CDR1 KGHDR and CDR2 SFDVKD. CDR3 sequence: CATSDRDNREAFF. The CDR3 DNA is TGTGCCACCAGTGACCGGGACAATAGAGAAGCTTTCTTT.

Only a few counts were recorded for this clonotype. The chain combines TRBV7-9 with TRBJ1-1; 9 bases fit TRBD1. The ends lost 6 bases at V and 3 bases at J; junction bases unmatched: 8. The CDR3 runs to 15 residues. Germline values: CDR1 SEHNR, CDR2 FQNEAQ (reference sequence). CDR3 DNA sequence: TGTGCCAGCAGTAGTACAGGGGGCTGGGACACTGAAGCTTTCTTT. Translating it yields CASSSTGGWDTEAFF.

This clonotype was observed a handful of times. The chain has TRBV4-2 and TRBJ1-2; perhaps TRBD1 as D (5 bases). The CDR3 length is 16 residues. Trimming pared 5 bases from V and 8 bases from J, leaving 24 bases between. Germline V gene data show CDR1 as LGHNA and CDR2 as YNFKEQ. As DNA, the CDR3 is TGTGCCAGCAGCACAGGAGAGGGTTCACGGGCCTGGGGCTACACCTTC. Its protein is CASSTGEGSRAWGYTF.

In its sample, this clonotype was seen a few times. The chain uses TRBV4-1 and TRBJ2-1, with a weak D call TRBD2 (6 bases). This CDR3 is built from 14 residues. Germline loops: CDR1 MGHRA, CDR2 YSYEKL. V lost 4 bases and J 8 bases, leaving 15 bases between the germline ends. The CDR3, as DNA: TGCGCCAGCAGCCCGAACGGGGGATCTCATGAGCAGTTCTTC. The encoded protein is CASSPNGGSHEQFF.

This clonotype was observed a few times. The chain joins TRBV28 to TRBJ1-5, with unresolved D. CDR1 is MDHEN and CDR2 is SYDVKM in the germline V gene. This CDR3 is 13 amino acids long. Deletions cut 6 bases from V and 9 bases from J, with 15 bases between. CDR3 nucleotide sequence: TGTGCCAGCAGCCCACCTGGGTGGGGGCCCCAGCATTTT. It codes for CASSPPGWGPQHF.

The chain combines TRBV23-1 with TRBJ1-4; 9 bases match TRBD1. TRBV23-1 belongs to the ORF category, with a function that is uncertain. The CDR3 is made up of 18 amino acids. V lost 0 bases and J lost 6; bases outside the gene matches: 11. The CDR3 coding sequence is TGCGCCAGCAGTCAATCTCGGCGCTTTGACAGGGGGGATGAAAAACTGTTTTTT. This gives the protein CASSQSRRFDRGDEKLFF.

This clonotype was found many times. This chain connects TRBV3-1 to TRBJ2-5; the D gene is possibly TRBD2 (5 bases). V lost 1 base, J lost 5 bases, and 5 bases lay in between. CDR3 length: 12 amino acids. Germline V gene data show CDR1 as LGHDT and CDR2 as YNNKEL (reference sequence). This chain's CDR3 is CASSQGRETQYF. The CDR3 DNA follows: TGTGCCAGCAGCCAAGGGAGGGAGACCCAGTACTTC.

This clonotype was detected ten times or more. The genes are TRBV5-4 and TRBJ2-7; 10 nucleotides agree with TRBD1. Germline V gene data show CDR1 as SGHNT and CDR2 as YYREEE (reference sequence). The CDR3 has 14 amino acids. The V gene end was trimmed by 2 bases and the J gene end by 7 bases; junction bases not matched to a gene: 6. CDR3 coding DNA: TGTGCCAGCAGCTTCGGGACAGGGGTAGGTGAGCAGTACTTC. This translates into CASSFGTGVGEQYF.

This clonotype was found a few times. V gene TRBV9 combines with J gene TRBJ2-1, with a tentative D call TRBD2 (5 bases). Germline CDR1 SGDLS, CDR2 YYNGEE. The length of the CDR3 is 12 residues. V shed 0 bases and J shed 10 bases, with 8 bases lying between them. CDR3 coding DNA: TGTGCCAGCAGCGTAGTCCTAGCAGAGCAGTTCTTC. Amino acids: CASSVVLAEQFF.

The chain is built from TRBV27 and TRBJ2-7; D might be TRBD1 or TRBD2, each matching 5 bases. This CDR3 has 17 residues. CDR1 is MNHEY, CDR2 SMNVEV, per germline (reference sequence). V lost 0 bases, J lost 5 bases, and 20 bases lay in between. The CDR3 is CASSLSYGAIGWHEQYF. The CDR3, as DNA: TGTGCCAGCAGTTTATCGTACGGGGCAATCGGGTGGCACGAGCAGTACTTC.